These 18 T cell receptor beta chains originate from one sample sequenced in a study of OX40 agonist ivuxolimab in advanced cancers. Libraries were prepared by immunoSEQ multiplex PCR; TCRdb keeps only in-frame clonotypes and omits some of them. The table records roughly 30,000 clones, approximately 91% of them present only once. Sequenced here: CD4+ or CD8+ T cells sorted from blood, sampled in a trial of the OX40 agonist ivuxolimab. These receptors originate from an adult with an advanced solid tumor such as melanoma, head and neck, liver or kidney cancer.

The sample holds a few counts of this clone. The chain combines TRBV4-2 with TRBJ1-1; D uncertain. The CDR3 consists of 17 residues. Germline CDR1 reads LGHNA; CDR2 reads YNFKEQ. Deletions cut 0 bases from V and 0 bases from J, with 14 bases between. In DNA, the CDR3 is TGTGCCAGCAGCCAAGATCGGAAGGTTTGGATGAACACTGAAGCTTTCTTT. Its protein product is CASSQDRKVWMNTEAFF.

This chain joins TRBV6-1 and TRBJ1-1, with D unresolved. The CDR3 extends over 13 amino acids. The germline gives CDR1 MNHNS, CDR2 SASEGT. Trimming shortened V by 6 bases and J by 0 bases, and 8 bases separated the two germline ends. The CDR3 region has the DNA TGTGCCAGCAGCCCCTCGGTGAACACTGAAGCTTTCTTT. It is translated as CASSPSVNTEAFF.

A single count supports this clone. The rearrangement uses TRBV11-1 and TRBJ2-5; 7 nucleotides agree with TRBD1. The CDR3 length is 15 residues. Per the germline V gene, CDR1 is SGHAT and CDR2 is FQDESV (reference sequence). V shed 0 bases and J 1 base; nucleotides not matched to a gene: 2. This CDR3 reads CASSLAPGGQETQYF. Written as DNA, the CDR3 is TGTGCCAGCAGCTTAGCCCCAGGGGGCCAAGAGACCCAGTACTTC.

This rearrangement joins TRBV7-2 to TRBJ2-7; D unresolved. V lost 5 bases and J 4 bases, leaving 27 bases between the germline ends. CDR1 SGHTA and CDR2 FQGNSA come from the germline V gene. The CDR3 is made up of 18 amino acids. The CDR3 bases are TGTGCCAGCAGCCCGACGCCCCAAGGACCGGGTCAGTATTACGAGCAGTACTTC. As protein: CASSPTPQGPGQYYEQYF.

CDR3: CASSKVGDDRPQETQYF. In nucleotides, the CDR3 is TGTGCCAGCAGCAAAGTAGGCGACGACAGGCCTCAAGAGACCCAGTACTTC. This chain links TRBV21-1 with TRBJ2-5; TRBD1, the D gene given by the table, was not confirmed from the DNA. TRBV21-1 is described as a pseudogene. The CDR3 has 17 residues.

The V gene is TRBV30, the J gene TRBJ1-2, with 7 positions matching TRBD1. V lost 3 bases and J lost 4; bases outside the gene matches: 8. This CDR3 is 14 amino acids long. Per germline, CDR1 GTSNPN and CDR2 SVGIG (reference sequence). CDR3 residues: CAWRMTGLVYGYTF. As DNA, the CDR3 is TGTGCCTGGAGAATGACAGGGTTGGTCTATGGCTACACCTTC.

This chain joins TRBV7-6 and TRBJ2-5, with 8 bases lining up with TRBD2. V dropped 5 bases and J dropped 4; count of bases not matched to a gene: 9. This CDR3 is built from 15 residues. Germline CDR1 SGHVS, CDR2 FNYEAQ. The CDR3 DNA reads TGTGCCAGCAGCACTGGACCGGGACTAGGAGAGACCCAGTACTTC. This codes for CASSTGPGLGETQYF.

The CDR3: CASSSLTGVGEQFF. The CDR3 nucleotides read TGTGCCAGCAGCTCGTTGACAGGGGTCGGTGAGCAGTTCTTC. The rearrangement links TRBV5-5 to TRBJ2-1; 8 nucleotides line up with TRBD1. From germline, CDR1 is SGHKS and CDR2 YYEKEE (reference sequence). The CDR3 loop spans 14 amino acids. V trimming: 3 bases; J trimming: 9 bases; junction bases outside the gene matches: 8.

The V call is TRBV27, the J call TRBJ1-5; TRBD1 might be the D (5 bases). Per the germline V gene, CDR1 is MNHEY and CDR2 is SMNVEV (reference sequence). The CDR3 extends over 12 amino acids. CDR3 amino acids: CASGSSFGPQHF. The DNA of the CDR3 is TGTGCATCAGGGTCAAGTTTTGGGCCCCAGCATTTT.

This sequence joins TRBV6-6 and TRBJ2-2; D might be TRBD1 (6 bases). Germline V gene sequence: CDR1 MNHNY, CDR2 SVGAGI (reference sequence). Trimming left V 0 bases short and J 6 bases short, with 8 bases between. CDR3 length: 14 residues. Here the CDR3 DNA reads TGTGCCAGCAGTTACTCACAGGGAGCCGGGGAGCTGTTTTTT. Translation gives CASSYSQGAGELFF.

This chain joins TRBV4-1 and TRBJ1-6; 7 nucleotides align to TRBD1. This CDR3 comprises 17 residues. V gave up 3 bases and J gave up 0 bases; unmatched junction bases: 5. The germline V gene has CDR1 MGHRA and CDR2 YSYEKL. CDR3 protein: CASSQRQGPSYNSPLHF. CDR3 nucleotide sequence: TGCGCCAGCAGCCAGCGACAGGGTCCCTCCTATAATTCACCCCTCCACTTT.

The J gene is TRBJ1-5, the V gene TRBV12-5; D is ambiguous. V gave up 5 bases and J gave up 5 bases, with 10 bases separating them. From germline, CDR1 is LGHNT and CDR2 FRNRAP. This CDR3 region has 13 residues. The CDR3 DNA sequence: TGTGCTAGTGGTCTGTGGGTTGATCAGCCCCAGCATTTT. It encodes CASGLWVDQPQHF.

The chain carries TRBV6-5 and TRBJ2-3; 9 bases are a match to TRBD2. In germline, CDR1 is MNHEY, CDR2 SVGAGI. The CDR3 covers 15 residues. Trimming at V came to 4 bases and at J to 5 bases, leaving 7 bases not matched to a gene. This CDR3 reads CASSFLAGGVDTQYF. CDR3 nucleotide sequence: TGTGCCAGCAGTTTCCTGGCGGGAGGGGTAGATACGCAGTATTTT.

The chain is built from TRBV11-1 and TRBJ1-6; no clear D. Germline V CDR1 and CDR2: SGHAT, FQDESV (reference sequence). CDR3 length equals 16 residues. Trimming removed 5 bases from V and 4 bases from J, with 15 bases in between. The CDR3 sequence is CASSPTEQQYNSPLHF. CDR3 in DNA: TGTGCCAGCAGCCCAACCGAACAGCAGTATAATTCACCCCTCCACTTT.

This clone was found a few times. This chain joins TRBV2 and TRBJ1-4; D is uncertain. The CDR3 spans 15 residues. Germline V gene lookup returns CDR1 SNHLY and CDR2 FYNNEI. Trimming removed 2 bases at V and 2 bases at J, with 9 bases between. The DNA of the CDR3 is TGTGCCAGCAGTGAACTGAGGGATACTAATGAAAAACTGTTTTTT. Amino acid sequence: CASSELRDTNEKLFF.

In this sample, this clone turned up once. CDR3 protein: CASRLAGGTGELFF. CDR3 nucleotides: TGTGCCAGCAGACTAGCGGGAGGCACCGGGGAGCTGTTTTTT. This sequence joins TRBV11-1 and TRBJ2-2; 12 positions match TRBD2. This CDR3 is 14 amino acids long. Trimming at V came to 6 bases and at J to 4 bases, leaving 0 bases not matched to a gene. Germline V gene lookup returns CDR1 SGHAT and CDR2 FQDESV (reference sequence). Supplemented by reference TRBV11-1 and TRBJ2-2, the full variable domain reads EAEVAQSPRYKITEKSQAVAFWCDPISGHATLYWYRQILGQGPELLVQFQDESVVDDSQLPKDRFSAERLKGVDSTLKIQPAELGDSAMYLCASRLAGGTGELFFGEGSRLTVL.

Only one count was recorded for this clone. The chain couples TRBV6-5 to TRBJ2-7, with 7 bases aligning to TRBD2. Germline loops: CDR1 MNHEY, CDR2 SVGAGI. J lost 5 bases, V lost 2 bases, and 6 bases had no gene match. CDR3 length: 14 residues. The CDR3 DNA sequence: TGTGCCAGCAGTTACGGGGGAGGGTTCCACGAGCAGTACTTC. Translation gives CASSYGGGFHEQYF.

The chain uses TRBV27 and TRBJ2-5; possible D gene TRBD2, 5 bases. Germline lookup yields CDR1 MNHEY and CDR2 SMNVEV (reference sequence). The length of the CDR3 is 17 residues. Trimming took 2 bases from V and 5 from J, leaving 21 bases between them. The CDR3: CASSLVGVEGLTETQYF. CDR3 bases: TGTGCCAGCAGTTTAGTGGGAGTAGAAGGCCTCACTGAGACCCAGTACTTC.